The 17 T cell receptor beta chains presented below share a single source sample, sequenced in a study of T-cell memory formation after mild COVID-19. TCRdb ran MiXCR on the 5' RACE reads and lists one entry per CDR3 protein. The table lists a few hundred thousand distinct CDR3 sequences, under 25% of them singletons. The sample consisted of PBMCs or a T cell subset sorted from them (not recorded which). The receptors were sampled from an adult woman who had mild COVID-19 (a few samples of this study predate the infection). Cell type and time point are not known.

The J gene is TRBJ1-1, the V gene TRBV12-3 or TRBV12-4; perhaps TRBD1 as D (5 bases). The CDR3 contains 14 residues. V was trimmed by 1 base and J by 6 bases, leaving 12 bases between them. The CDR3 nucleotides are TGTGCCAGCAGTTTAGGGTCAGGGTGGGCTGAAGCTTTCTTT. Translating it yields CASSLGSGWAEAFF.

The chain is built from TRBV7-9 and TRBJ2-3; no clear D gene. The germline V gene has CDR1 SEHNR and CDR2 FQNEAQ (reference sequence). The length of the CDR3 is 13 residues. Trimming removed 2 bases at V and 0 bases at J, with 3 bases between. For the CDR3, the DNA is TGTGCCAGCAGCTTAAAGAGCACAGATACGCAGTATTTT. It encodes CASSLKSTDTQYF.

The sample holds many counts of this clonotype. This chain connects TRBV12-3 or TRBV12-4 to TRBJ2-1, with 7 bases matching TRBD2. With V trimmed by 7 bases and J by 3 bases, 9 bases remained unmatched. The CDR3 loop spans 15 amino acids. The CDR3 DNA reads TGTGCCAGCACCCTTAGCGGGCTAGACTACAATGAGCAGTTCTTC. Translated: CASTLSGLDYNEQFF.

This clonotype was seen repeatedly, ten times or more. This chain joins TRBV7-9 and TRBJ2-7, with a tentative D call TRBD2 (6 bases). This CDR3 is 16 amino acids long. The germline V gene has CDR1 SEHNR and CDR2 FQNEAQ (reference sequence). V was cut by 6 bases and J by 3 bases, with 21 bases left in between. The CDR3 region has the DNA TGTGCCAGCAGGGGTGAGACGGCGGGACTTCTCTACGAGCAGTACTTC. This translates into CASRGETAGLLYEQYF.

In its sample, this clonotype was seen many times. The chain uses TRBV7-2 and TRBJ2-3; D is ambiguous. This CDR3 is 15 amino acids long. Germline V gene sequence: CDR1 SGHTA, CDR2 FQGNSA. Trimming removed 2 bases from V and 1 base from J, with 10 bases in between. The CDR3 reads CASSLNKAGTDTQYF. As DNA, the CDR3 is TGTGCCAGCAGCTTAAACAAGGCTGGCACAGATACGCAGTATTTT.

In this sample, this clonotype turned up a few times. The rearrangement links TRBV4-2 to TRBJ2-2; D not resolved. CDR1 and CDR2 (germline): LGHNA, YNFKEQ. The V end was cut by 3 bases, the J end by 5 bases, with 10 bases between. This CDR3 spans 14 amino acids. CDR3 residues: CASSQGTETGELFF. DNA for the CDR3: TGTGCCAGCAGCCAGGGCACAGAGACCGGGGAGCTGTTTTTT.

The chain is built from TRBV4-2 and TRBJ2-2; 9 bases fit TRBD2. Germline CDR1 LGHNA, CDR2 YNFKEQ. V gave up 2 bases and J gave up 6 bases; unmatched junction bases: 7. This CDR3 region has 16 residues. CDR3 sequence reads: CASSQSRGGASGELFF. The DNA for the CDR3 is TGTGCCAGCAGCCAAAGTCGCGGGGGGGCCTCCGGGGAGCTGTTTTTT.

The chain employs TRBV7-6 and TRBJ2-3, with D perhaps matching TRBD2 (7 bases). V dropped 4 bases and J dropped 0 bases, with 14 bases sitting between them. This CDR3 is 16 amino acids long. Germline V CDR1 and CDR2: SGHVS, FNYEAQ. The CDR3 spells CASSSWEGGSTDTQYF. In nucleotides, the CDR3 is TGTGCCAGCAGCTCGTGGGAGGGGGGGAGCACAGATACGCAGTATTTT.

In its sample, this clonotype was seen a few times. The chain links TRBV5-5 to TRBJ2-1, with TRBD1 matching over 9 bases. This CDR3 contains 15 residues. The V and J ends lost 0 bases and 7 bases, in that order; junction bases with no gene match: 5. Germline loops: CDR1 SGHKS, CDR2 YYEKEE (reference sequence). CDR3 DNA: TGTGCCAGCAGCTTGGACAGGGGGCGTTGGAATGAGCAGTTCTTC. Residues: CASSLDRGRWNEQFF.

The chain couples TRBV4-2 to TRBJ2-7; a weak D match, TRBD2 (6 bases). Looked up from germline, CDR1 is LGHNA and CDR2 is YNFKEQ. The V end lost 1 base, the J end lost 4 bases, and 17 bases lay between the germline ends. CDR3 length: 16 amino acids. CDR3 coding DNA: TGTGCCAGCAGCCAAGTTGAAGGACTATCGGCGTACGAGCAGTACTTC. It is translated as CASSQVEGLSAYEQYF.

This clonotype was detected a few times. The V and J genes are TRBV6-4 and TRBJ2-7; the match to TRBD2 covers 12 bases. Trimming took 0 bases from V and 5 from J; bases not matched to a gene: 2. Per germline, CDR1 MRHNA and CDR2 SNTAGT. The CDR3 is 15 residues long. The CDR3 nucleotides read TGTGCCAGCAGTGACTCGGCTAGCGGGAGGGACGAGCAGTACTTC. It encodes CASSDSASGRDEQYF.

The V call is TRBV18, the J call TRBJ2-7, with TRBD2 as a possible D gene (6 bases). The germline V gene encodes CDR1 KGHSH and CDR2 LQKENI. V shed 3 bases and J shed 1 base, with 13 bases lying between them. CDR3 length: 15 residues. The DNA of the CDR3 is TGTGCCAGCTCACCCAATTATGGGGGGTCCTACGAGCAGTACTTC. Its protein product is CASSPNYGGSYEQYF.

This chain uses TRBV29-1 with TRBJ2-2; a weak D match, TRBD1 (6 bases). The CDR3 length is 14 residues. CDR1 SQVTM and CDR2 ANQGSEA come from the germline V gene. V lost 6 bases and J 4 bases, leaving 15 bases between the germline ends. CDR3 sequence: CSVMFTGSTGELFF. In DNA, the CDR3 is TGCAGCGTAATGTTTACAGGGTCCACCGGGGAGCTGTTTTTT.

The V and J genes are TRBV20-1 and TRBJ2-1, with D perhaps TRBD2 (5 bases). Trimming pared 6 bases from V and 9 bases from J, leaving 12 bases between. This CDR3 comprises 11 residues. Germline CDR1 DFQATT, CDR2 SNEGSKA (reference sequence). CDR3 bases: TGCAGTGCCGAACCGGGGAGTGAGCAGTTCTTC. Its translation: CSAEPGSEQFF.

This chain connects TRBV24-1 to TRBJ2-7; 14 nucleotides agree with TRBD2. Trimming cost V 3 bases and J 3 bases; bases outside gene matches: 6. Germline loops: CDR1 KGHDR, CDR2 SFDVKD. CDR3 length: 17 residues. The CDR3 DNA is TGTGCCACCAGTGATCCCGGGACTAGCGGGGGACTCTACGAGCAGTACTTC. It specifies CATSDPGTSGGLYEQYF.

This clonotype was counted between two and nine times. This rearrangement joins TRBV6-1 to TRBJ1-1; possible D gene TRBD1, 6 bases. Trimming left V 4 bases short and J 5 bases short, with 17 bases between. There are 15 residues in the CDR3. Germline CDR1 and CDR2: MNHNS and SASEGT. In nucleotides, the CDR3 is TGTGCCAGCAGTGGCCAGGGGACGGTTAGGACTGAAGCTTTCTTT. Protein sequence: CASSGQGTVRTEAFF.

In its sample, this clonotype was seen once. This sequence joins TRBV6-5 and TRBJ1-2, with D maybe TRBD1 (5 bases). Per germline, CDR1 MNHEY and CDR2 SVGAGI. The CDR3 runs to 15 residues. Trimming shortened V by 5 bases and J by 2 bases, and 15 bases separated the two germline ends. CDR3 sequence (DNA): TGTGCCAGCAGTGGGGGGGACCCGGCGAACTATGGCTACACCTTC. It codes for CASSGGDPANYGYTF.